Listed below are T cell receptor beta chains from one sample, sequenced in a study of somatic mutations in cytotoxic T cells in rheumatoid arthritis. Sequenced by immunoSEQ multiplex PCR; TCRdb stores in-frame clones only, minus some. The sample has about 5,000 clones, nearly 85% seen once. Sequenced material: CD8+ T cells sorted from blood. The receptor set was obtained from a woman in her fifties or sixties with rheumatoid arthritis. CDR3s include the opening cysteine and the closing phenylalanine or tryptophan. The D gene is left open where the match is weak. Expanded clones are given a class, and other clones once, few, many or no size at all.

TGTGCCAGCTCACATAGCGGGAGCCATGATACGCAGTATTTT,CASSHSGSHDTQYF,TRBJ2-3,TRBD2,NA,TRBV18
TGTGCCAGTAGCGTGCTTCGGGAAAGAGGCTCCTACGAGCAGTACTTC,CASSVLRERGSYEQYF,TRBJ2-7,NA,NA,TRBV19
TGTGCCAGCAGCTTACATCTAGCGGGAACTTATAGCACAGATACGCAGTATTTT,CASSLHLAGTYSTDTQYF,TRBJ2-3,TRBD2,NA,TRBV13
TGCAGTGCTAGCTTTCAGGATACGCAGTATTTT,CSASFQDTQYF,TRBJ2-3,NA,NA,TRBV20-1
TGTGCCAGCAGCGTAGGGGGACTAAGCGGGAACGATGAGCAGTTCTTC,CASSVGGLSGNDEQFF,TRBJ2-1,TRBD2,NA,TRBV9
TGTGCCAGCACCAGCGGCGCCCGAGAGCAGTACTTC,CASTSGAREQYF,TRBJ2-7,NA,NA,TRBV6-5
TGTGCCAGCAGGGCCGTACAGGTTGCCCAAGAGACCCAGTACTTC,CASRAVQVAQETQYF,TRBJ2-5,NA,NA,TRBV27
TGTGCCAGCAGCTTAGCCGGGGTTCGCGGCTACACCTTC,CASSLAGVRGYTF,TRBJ1-2,NA,few,TRBV7-2
TGTGCCAGCACCTTAGGTGCTACAGGGGGCACAGATACGCAGTATTTT,CASTLGATGGTDTQYF,TRBJ2-3,TRBD1,NA,TRBV27
TGTGCCAGCTTAGGAGGAGAAGAGACCCAGTACTTC,CASLGGEETQYF,TRBJ2-5,NA,NA,TRBV11-2
TGTGCCAGCAGCTCCGACTACGACGAGCAGTTCTTC,CASSSDYDEQFF,TRBJ2-1,NA,NA,TRBV5-4
TGCGCCAGCAGCCTCAGGGTATCGGGCAATGAGCAGTTCTTC,CASSLRVSGNEQFF,TRBJ2-1,NA,NA,TRBV10-2
TGTGCCAGCAGTTTCCTAGGGGGCCAAGAGACCCAGTACTTC,CASSFLGGQETQYF,TRBJ2-5,NA,NA,TRBV27
TGTGCCAGCAGCTCACAAGCGACTAGCGCAACCACCTACAATGAGCAGTTCTTC,CASSSQATSATTYNEQFF,TRBJ2-1,TRBD2,NA,TRBV7-9
TGTGCCAGCAGCGAGAGACAGGGAACGAATCAGCCCCAGCATTTT,CASSERQGTNQPQHF,TRBJ1-5,TRBD1,NA,TRBV11-2
TGTGCCAGCAGGTCTAGCGGGATTGGCTACGGGCAGTACTTC,CASRSSGIGYGQYF,TRBJ2-7,TRBD2,once,TRBV28
TGCAGCGTTGAGTCCCGGGCCGCCACAGGGTTCTACGAGCAGTACTTC,CSVESRAATGFYEQYF,TRBJ2-7,NA,NA,TRBV29-1
TGTGCCAGCAGCCATCCCAACTTAGGGGGCTCTACTGAAGCTTTCTTT,CASSHPNLGGSTEAFF,TRBJ1-1,TRBD1,NA,TRBV9
TGTGCCAGCAGTTACCGACGGACTAGCGGGTACGAGCAGTACTTC,CASSYRRTSGYEQYF,TRBJ2-7,TRBD2,large,TRBV6-5
TGTGCCAGCAGCGCTGGGACTAGCGGGGAGTACGAGCAGTACTTC,CASSAGTSGEYEQYF,TRBJ2-7,TRBD2,NA,TRBV13
TGTGCCAGCAAGACTAGCGGGAGAAGCACCACCTACGAGCAGTACTTC,CASKTSGRSTTYEQYF,TRBJ2-7,TRBD2,NA,TRBV27
TGTGCCAGCAGCGGAGGGCTAGCGGGGGGCTATGAGCAGTTCTTC,CASSGGLAGGYEQFF,TRBJ2-1,TRBD2,NA,TRBV25-1
TGTGCCAGCAGCTTAGCCCTTCACATGTACAATGAGCAGTTCTTC,CASSLALHMYNEQFF,TRBJ2-1,NA,NA,TRBV13
TGTGCCAGCAGCCCTACCTTGAACACTGAAGCTTTCTTT,CASSPTLNTEAFF,TRBJ1-1,NA,few,TRBV9
TGTGCCTGGAAGGCCAGGGGGTCCTACAATGAGCAGTTCTTC,CAWKARGSYNEQFF,TRBJ2-1,TRBD1,NA,TRBV30
TGTGCCAGCTCACCTACTTCGACGGGCCACGGAGGAGGTTACGAGCAGTACTTC,CASSPTSTGHGGGYEQYF,TRBJ2-7,NA,NA,TRBV18